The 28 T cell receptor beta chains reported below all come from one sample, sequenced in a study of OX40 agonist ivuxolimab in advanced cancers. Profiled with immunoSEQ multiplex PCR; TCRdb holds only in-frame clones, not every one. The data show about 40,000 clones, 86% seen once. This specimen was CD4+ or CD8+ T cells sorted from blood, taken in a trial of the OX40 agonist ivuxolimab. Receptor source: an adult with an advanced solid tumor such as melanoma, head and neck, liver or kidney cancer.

DNA for the CDR3: TGTGCCAGCAGTGAAGCTGGGACTAGTAAAGAGACCCAGTACTTC. This gives the protein CASSEAGTSKETQYF. The genes are TRBV6-1 and TRBJ2-5; 8 positions match TRBD2. The V segment lost 0 bases and the J segment 3 bases; nucleotides outside the gene matches: 3. The germline CDR1 and CDR2 sequences are MNHNS and SASEGT. CDR3 length equals 15 residues.

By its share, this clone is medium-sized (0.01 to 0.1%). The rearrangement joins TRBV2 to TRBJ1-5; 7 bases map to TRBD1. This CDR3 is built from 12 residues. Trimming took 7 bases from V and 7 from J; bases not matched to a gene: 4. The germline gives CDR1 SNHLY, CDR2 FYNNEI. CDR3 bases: TGTGCCAGCACGGGACAGAGCCAGCCCCAGCATTTT. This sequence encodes CASTGQSQPQHF. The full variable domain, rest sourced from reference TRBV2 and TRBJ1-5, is EPEVTQTPSHQVTQMGQEVILRCVPISNHLYFYWYRQILGQKVEFLVSFYNNEISEKSEIFDDQFSVERPDGSNFTLKIRSTKLEDSAMYFCASTGQSQPQHFGDGTRLSIL.

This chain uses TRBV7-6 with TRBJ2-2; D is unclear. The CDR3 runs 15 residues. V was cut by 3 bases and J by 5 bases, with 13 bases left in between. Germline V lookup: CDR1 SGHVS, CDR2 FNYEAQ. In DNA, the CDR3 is TGTGCCAGCAGCTTCCCCCTGCGGCCAACCGGGGAGCTGTTTTTT. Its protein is CASSFPLRPTGELFF.

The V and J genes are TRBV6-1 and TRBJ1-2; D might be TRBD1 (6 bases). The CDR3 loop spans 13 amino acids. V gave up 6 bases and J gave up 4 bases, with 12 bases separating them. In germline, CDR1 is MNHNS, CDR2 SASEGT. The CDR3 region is CASRGTPTYGYTF. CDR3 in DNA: TGTGCCAGCAGGGGGACACCTACCTATGGCTACACCTTC.

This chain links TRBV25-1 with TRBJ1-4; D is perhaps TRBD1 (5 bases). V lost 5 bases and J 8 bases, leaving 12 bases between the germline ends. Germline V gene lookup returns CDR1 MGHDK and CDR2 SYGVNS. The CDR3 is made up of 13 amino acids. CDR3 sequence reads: CASSLHGGEKLFF. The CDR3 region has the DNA TGTGCCAGCAGTCTTCACGGGGGGGAAAAACTGTTTTTT. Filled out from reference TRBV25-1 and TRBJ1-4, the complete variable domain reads EADIYQTPRYLVIGTGKKITLECSQTMGHDKMYWYQQDPGMELHLIHYSYGVNSTEKGDLSSESTVSRIRTEHFPLTLESARPSHTSQYLCASSLHGGEKLFFGSGTQLSVL.

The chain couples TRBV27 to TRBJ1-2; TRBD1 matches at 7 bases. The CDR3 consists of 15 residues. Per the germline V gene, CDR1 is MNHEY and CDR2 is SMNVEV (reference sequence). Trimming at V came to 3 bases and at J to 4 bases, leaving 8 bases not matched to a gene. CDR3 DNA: TGTGCCAGCAGTTTCTCCGGGACAGCGTCCTATGGCTACACCTTC. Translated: CASSFSGTASYGYTF.

The CDR3 reads CASSGGTANEKLFF. The DNA for the CDR3 is TGTGCCAGCAGCGGAGGGACGGCGAATGAAAAACTGTTTTTT. The V call is TRBV9, the J call TRBJ1-4; maybe TRBD1 (5 bases). Trimming took off 3 bases at V and 5 bases at J, with 11 bases between the two ends. This CDR3 has 14 residues. Germline-derived CDR1 and CDR2 are SGDLS and YYNGEE.

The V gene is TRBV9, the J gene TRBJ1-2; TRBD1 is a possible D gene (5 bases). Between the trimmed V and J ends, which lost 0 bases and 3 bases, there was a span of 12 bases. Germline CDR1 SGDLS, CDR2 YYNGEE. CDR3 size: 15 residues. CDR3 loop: CASSVDVRVDYGYTF. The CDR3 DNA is TGTGCCAGCAGCGTAGACGTCAGGGTTGACTATGGCTACACCTTC.

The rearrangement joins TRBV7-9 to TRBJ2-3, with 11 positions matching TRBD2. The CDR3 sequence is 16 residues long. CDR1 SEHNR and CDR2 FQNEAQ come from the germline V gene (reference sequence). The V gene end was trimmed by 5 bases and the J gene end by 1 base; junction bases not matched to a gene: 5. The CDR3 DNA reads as TGTGCCAGCAGCCATGAACTAGCGGGGGGCACAGATACGCAGTATTTT. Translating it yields CASSHELAGGTDTQYF.

This chain's CDR3 is CASSQSPYEQYF. CDR3 nucleotides: TGCGCCAGCAGCCAATCCCCCTACGAGCAGTACTTC. The chain uses TRBV4-1 and TRBJ2-7, with D unresolved. V dropped 2 bases and J dropped 2 bases, with 4 bases sitting between them. CDR3 length: 12 residues. CDR1 and CDR2 (germline): MGHRA, YSYEKL.

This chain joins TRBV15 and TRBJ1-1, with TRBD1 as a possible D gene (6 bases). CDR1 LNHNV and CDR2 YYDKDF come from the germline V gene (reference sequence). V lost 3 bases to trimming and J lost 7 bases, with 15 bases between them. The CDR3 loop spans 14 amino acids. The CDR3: CATSRELQGGEAFF. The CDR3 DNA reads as TGTGCCACCAGCAGGGAACTACAGGGCGGTGAAGCTTTCTTT.

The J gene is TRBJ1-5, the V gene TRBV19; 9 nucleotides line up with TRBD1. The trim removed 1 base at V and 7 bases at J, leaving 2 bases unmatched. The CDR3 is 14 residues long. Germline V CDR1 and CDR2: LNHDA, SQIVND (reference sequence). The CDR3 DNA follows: TGTGCCAGTAGTATAGTCGGGACAGGGCAGCCCCAGCATTTT. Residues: CASSIVGTGQPQHF.

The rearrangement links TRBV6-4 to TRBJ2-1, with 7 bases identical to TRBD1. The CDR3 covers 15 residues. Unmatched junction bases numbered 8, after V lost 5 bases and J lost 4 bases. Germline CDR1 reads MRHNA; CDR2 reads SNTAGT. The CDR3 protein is CASSRTDRDYNEQFF. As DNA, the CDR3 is TGTGCCAGCAGTCGGACCGACAGGGATTACAATGAGCAGTTCTTC.

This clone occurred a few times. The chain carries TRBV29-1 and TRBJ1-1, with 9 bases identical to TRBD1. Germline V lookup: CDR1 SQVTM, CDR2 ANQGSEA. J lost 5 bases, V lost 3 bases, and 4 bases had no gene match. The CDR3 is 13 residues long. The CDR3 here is CSVETGGVTEAFF. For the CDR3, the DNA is TGCAGCGTTGAGACAGGGGGAGTTACTGAAGCTTTCTTT.

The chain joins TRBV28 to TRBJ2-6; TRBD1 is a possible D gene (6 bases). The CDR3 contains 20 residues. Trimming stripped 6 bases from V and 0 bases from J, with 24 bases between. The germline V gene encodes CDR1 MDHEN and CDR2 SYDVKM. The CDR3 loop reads CASRPPRAGALYSGANVLTF. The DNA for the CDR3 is TGTGCCAGCAGGCCTCCCAGGGCAGGGGCCCTTTACTCTGGGGCCAACGTCCTGACTTTC.

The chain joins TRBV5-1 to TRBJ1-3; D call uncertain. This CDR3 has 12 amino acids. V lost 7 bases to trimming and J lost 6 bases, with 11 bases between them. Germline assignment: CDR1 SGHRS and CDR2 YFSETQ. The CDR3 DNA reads TGCGCCAGCGCCGGCGCCGAAAACACCATATATTTT. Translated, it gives CASAGAENTIYF.

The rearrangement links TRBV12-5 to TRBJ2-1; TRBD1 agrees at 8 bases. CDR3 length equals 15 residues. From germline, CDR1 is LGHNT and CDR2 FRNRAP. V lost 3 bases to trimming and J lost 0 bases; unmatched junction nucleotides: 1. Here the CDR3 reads CASGLQGGSYNEQFF. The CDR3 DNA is TGTGCTAGTGGTTTACAGGGGGGCTCCTACAATGAGCAGTTCTTC.

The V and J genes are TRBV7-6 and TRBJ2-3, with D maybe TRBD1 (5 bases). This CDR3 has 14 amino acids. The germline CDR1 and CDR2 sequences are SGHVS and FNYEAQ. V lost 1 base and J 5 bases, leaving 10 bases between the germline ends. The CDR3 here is CASSLGSGLDTQYF. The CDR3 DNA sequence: TGTGCCAGCAGCTTAGGGTCAGGGCTAGATACGCAGTATTTT.

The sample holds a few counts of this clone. This CDR3 is CSGKRGALRYSAQHF. CDR3 sequence (DNA): TGCAGCGGGAAGCGGGGGGCGTTGAGGTATTCAGCCCAGCATTTT. The chain recombines TRBV29-1 with TRBJ1-5; a possible D gene is TRBD1 (6 bases). V gave up 7 bases and J gave up 11 bases, with 27 bases separating them. The CDR3 sequence is 15 residues long. The germline V gene has CDR1 SQVTM and CDR2 ANQGSEA. Based on the CDR3 plus reference TRBV29-1 and TRBJ1-5, the full variable domain is SAVISQKPSRDICQRGTSLTIQCQVDSQVTMMFWYRQQPGQSLTLIATANQGSEATYESGFVIDKFPISRPNLTFSTLTVSNMSPEDSSIYLCSGKRGALRYSAQHFGDGTRLSIL.

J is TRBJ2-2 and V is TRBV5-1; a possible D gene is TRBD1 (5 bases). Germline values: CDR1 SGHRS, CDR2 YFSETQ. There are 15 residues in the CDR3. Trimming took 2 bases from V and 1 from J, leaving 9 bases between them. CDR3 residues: CASSFWQGNTGELFF. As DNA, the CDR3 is TGCGCCAGCAGCTTTTGGCAGGGGAACACCGGGGAGCTGTTTTTT.

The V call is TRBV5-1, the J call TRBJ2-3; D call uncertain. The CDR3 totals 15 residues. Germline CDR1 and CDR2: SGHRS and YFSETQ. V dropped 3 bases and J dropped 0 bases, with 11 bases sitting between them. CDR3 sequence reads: CASSYRQTSTDTQYF. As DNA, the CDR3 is TGCGCCAGCAGCTACCGGCAGACAAGCACAGATACGCAGTATTTT.

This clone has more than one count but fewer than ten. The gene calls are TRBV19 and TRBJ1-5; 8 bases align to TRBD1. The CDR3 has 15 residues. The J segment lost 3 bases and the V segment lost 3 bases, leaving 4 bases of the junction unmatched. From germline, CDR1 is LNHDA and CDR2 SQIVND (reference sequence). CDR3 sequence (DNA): TGTGCCAGTAGTATTTGGACAGGGAACAATCAGCCCCAGCATTTT. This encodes CASSIWTGNNQPQHF.

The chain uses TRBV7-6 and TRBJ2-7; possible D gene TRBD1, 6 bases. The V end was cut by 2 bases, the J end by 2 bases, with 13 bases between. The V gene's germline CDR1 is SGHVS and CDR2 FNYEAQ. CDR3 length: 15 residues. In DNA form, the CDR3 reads TGTGCCAGCAGCTTAAGAACAGGGCCCACCTACGAGCAGTACTTC. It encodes CASSLRTGPTYEQYF. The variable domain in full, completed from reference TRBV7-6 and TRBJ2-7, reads GAGVSQSPRYKVTKRGQDVALRCDPISGHVSLYWYRQALGQGPEFLTYFNYEAQQDKSGLPNDRFSAERPEGSISTLTIQRTEQRDSAMYRCASSLRTGPTYEQYFGPGTRLTVT.

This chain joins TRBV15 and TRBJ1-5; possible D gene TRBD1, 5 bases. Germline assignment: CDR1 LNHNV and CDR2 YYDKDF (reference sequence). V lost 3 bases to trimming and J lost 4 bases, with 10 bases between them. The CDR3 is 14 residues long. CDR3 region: CATSSDGGNQPQHF. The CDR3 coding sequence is TGTGCCACCAGCAGTGACGGGGGTAATCAGCCCCAGCATTTT.

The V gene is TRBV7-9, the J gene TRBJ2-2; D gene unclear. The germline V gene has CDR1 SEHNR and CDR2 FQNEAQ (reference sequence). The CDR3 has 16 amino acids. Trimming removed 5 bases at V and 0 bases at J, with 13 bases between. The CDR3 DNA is TGTGCCAGCAGCCCCTTGGGGATCGCGAACACCGGGGAGCTGTTTTTT. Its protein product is CASSPLGIANTGELFF.

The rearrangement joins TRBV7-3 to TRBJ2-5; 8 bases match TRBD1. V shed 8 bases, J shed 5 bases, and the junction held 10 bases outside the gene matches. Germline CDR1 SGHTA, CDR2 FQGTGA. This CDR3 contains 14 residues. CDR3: CASGTGRGLETQYF. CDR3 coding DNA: TGTGCCAGCGGAACGGGCAGGGGGCTTGAGACCCAGTACTTC. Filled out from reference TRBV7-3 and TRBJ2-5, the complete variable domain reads GAGVSQTPSNKVTEKGKYVELRCDPISGHTALYWYRQSLGQGPEFLIYFQGTGAADDSGLPNDRFFAVRPEGSVSTLKIQRTERGDSAVYLCASGTGRGLETQYFGPGTRLLVL.

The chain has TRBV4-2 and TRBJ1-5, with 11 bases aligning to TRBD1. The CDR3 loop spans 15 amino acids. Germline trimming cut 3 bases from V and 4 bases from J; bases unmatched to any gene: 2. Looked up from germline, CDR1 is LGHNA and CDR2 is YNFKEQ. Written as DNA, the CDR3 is TGTGCCAGCAGCCACGGGGACAGGGGGAATCAGCCCCAGCATTTT. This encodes CASSHGDRGNQPQHF.

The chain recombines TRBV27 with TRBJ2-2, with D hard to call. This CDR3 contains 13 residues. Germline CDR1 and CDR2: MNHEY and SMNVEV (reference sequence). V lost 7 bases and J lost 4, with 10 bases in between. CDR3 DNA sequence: TGTGCCAGCAACGTAGTACCCACCGGGGAGCTGTTTTTT. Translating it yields CASNVVPTGELFF.